Listed here is a single T cell receptor beta chain. CDR3 length: 16 amino acids. From germline, CDR1 is MNHEY and CDR2 SMNVEV (reference sequence). V dropped 1 base and J dropped 6; count of bases not matched to a gene: 4. Only in-frame clones appear in the TCRdb table, and some are missing; sequencing was by immunoSEQ multiplex PCR. The data contain around 120,000 clones, about 91% of them singletons. This sample was taken from a study of T cell responses to AZD1222 COVID-19 vaccine. This TCR was sampled from an adult in good health. The chain couples TRBV27 to TRBJ2-2; 11 nucleotides agree with TRBD2. The sequencing here drew on peripheral blood, taken on day 0 of AZD1222 vaccination. CDR3 nucleotide sequence: TGTGCCAGCAGTTTATTAGCGGGGGGGATTCCCGGGGAGCTGTTTTTT. Its translation: CASSLLAGGIPGELFF.